This TCR beta chain was retrieved from a study of blood T cell repertoires in COVID-19. About the research overall: The samples span acute and convalescent COVID-19 from the United States, Italy and Spain. T cells, B-cell-depleted T cells, or PBMCs provided the cDNA or gDNA that served as material.

During active infection, Seattle patients enrolled and were then monitored through disease. Study processing details: By means of reference gene primer amplification, nucleated cell counts were estimated. Libraries were prepared by immunoSEQ multiplex PCR; TCRdb keeps only in-frame clonotypes and omits some of them. The V and J calls and the clone size are those of that table, but D and trimming were determined from the DNA. The profile covers about 170,000 clones, with approximately 85% appearing a single time and approximately 2.6% taken by the ten largest. Germline values: CDR1 ENHRY, CDR2 SYGVKD. There are 14 residues in the CDR3. V lost 8 bases, J lost 5 bases, and 18 bases lay in between. This clone occurred once.

The sample consisted of peripheral blood. The chain uses TRBV10-3 and TRBJ1-1; tentatively, D is TRBD1 (5 bases). This clonotype originated in a woman older than 75 with COVID-19, enrolled during active disease. CDR3 DNA: TGTGCCATCGGTGGTAGCGCGGGGGGGACTGAAGCTTTCTTT. Protein sequence: CAIGGSAGGTEAFF.